This TCR beta chain was captured by sequencing in a study of long-term antiretroviral therapy in people with HIV. Regarding the study as a whole: It was observed that HIV repertoires exhibited narrower CDR3 length ranges than controls.

Remarks on this clone: What it binds is unknown.

Version v3.0 of the immunoSEQ assay was performed at survey level. Repertoires were generated with immunoSEQ multiplex PCR, while TCRdb's copy carries only in-frame clones and drops some. The top ten hold about 0.93% of the sample, which has 25,000 to 35,000 clones, roughly 87% seen once. Trimming removed 1 base from V and 4 bases from J; junction bases left unmatched: 7. The CDR3 runs to 16 residues. Germline-derived CDR1 and CDR2 are MDHEN and SYDVKM. The sequence derives from a man aged 45 to 65 with HIV. This sequence joins TRBV28 and TRBJ2-1; 7 nucleotides align to TRBD2. The starting material was unsorted PBMCs, obtained 2 years after starting antiretroviral therapy. CDR3: CASSLSTTSYYNEQFF. The CDR3 DNA is TGTGCCAGCAGTTTATCCACGACTAGCTATTACAATGAGCAGTTCTTC.